This TCR beta chain is from a study of identical twins. CDR3 length: 22 amino acids. V shed 6 bases, J shed 1 base, and the junction held 26 bases outside the gene matches. TCRdb reprocessed the 5' RACE reads with MiXCR, giving one entry per CDR3 protein. The repertoire includes under 900,000 distinct CDR3 sequences, about 12% of them detected once, and around 1.6% sits in the top ten. The same data also went into a second study, on yellow fever vaccine responses in identical twins.

Specimen: PBMCs. The clonotype originates from a woman aged 18-29 years in good health. This chain connects TRBV23-1 to TRBJ2-4; 8 nucleotides align to TRBD1. TRBV23-1 is an open reading frame, and its role is uncertain. CDR3 sequence reads: CASRFLPGRQGFRLGAKNIQYF. The CDR3 DNA reads as TGCGCCAGCAGATTTCTCCCCGGACGACAGGGGTTTAGGCTTGGTGCCAAAAACATTCAGTACTTC.